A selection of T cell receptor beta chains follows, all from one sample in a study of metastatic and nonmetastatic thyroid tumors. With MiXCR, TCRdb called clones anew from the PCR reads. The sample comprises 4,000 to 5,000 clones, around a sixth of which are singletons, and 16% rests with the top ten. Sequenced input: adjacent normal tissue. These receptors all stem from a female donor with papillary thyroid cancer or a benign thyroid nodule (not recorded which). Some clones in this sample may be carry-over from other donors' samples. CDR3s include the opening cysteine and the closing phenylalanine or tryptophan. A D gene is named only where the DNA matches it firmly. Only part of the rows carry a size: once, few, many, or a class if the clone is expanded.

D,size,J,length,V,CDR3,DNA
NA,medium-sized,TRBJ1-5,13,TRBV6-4,CASSLGGDQPQHF,TGTGCCAGCAGTCTAGGGGGTGATCAGCCCCAGCATTTT
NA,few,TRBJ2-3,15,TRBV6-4,CASSDDGGHTDTQYF,TGTGCCAGCAGTGACGATGGGGGGCACACAGATACGCAGTATTTT
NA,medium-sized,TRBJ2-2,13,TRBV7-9,CASETGEGGELFF,TGTGCCAGCGAGACAGGGGAGGGCGGGGAGCTGTTTTTT
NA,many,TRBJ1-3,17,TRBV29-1,CSVEGPFSPRSGNTIYF,TGCAGCGTTGAAGGGCCCTTTTCCCCACGCTCTGGAAACACCATATATTTT
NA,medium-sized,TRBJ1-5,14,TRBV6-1,CASRKGGNNQPQHF,TGTGCCAGCAGAAAGGGAGGAAACAATCAGCCCCAGCATTTT
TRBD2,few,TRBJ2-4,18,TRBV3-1,CASSQGVMGRARENIQYF,TGTGCCAGCAGCCAAGGGGTAATGGGGAGGGCCCGGGAAAACATTCAGTACTTC
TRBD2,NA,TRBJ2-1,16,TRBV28,CASSIELAGGYNEQFF,TGTGCCAGTAGTATAGAACTAGCGGGGGGATACAATGAGCAGTTCTTC
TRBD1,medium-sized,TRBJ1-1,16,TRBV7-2,CASSSSETGSSTEAFF,TGTGCCAGCAGCTCGAGCGAGACAGGGTCAAGCACTGAAGCTTTCTTT
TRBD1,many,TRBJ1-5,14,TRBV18,CASSLQGAGQPQHF,TGTGCCAGCTCACTACAGGGGGCTGGACAGCCCCAGCATTTT
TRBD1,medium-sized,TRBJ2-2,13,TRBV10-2,CASTGGRTGELFF,TGCGCCAGTACAGGGGGGAGGACCGGGGAGCTGTTTTTT
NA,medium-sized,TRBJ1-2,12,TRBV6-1,CASSVDIYGYTF,TGTGCCAGCAGTGTGGACATCTATGGCTACACCTTC
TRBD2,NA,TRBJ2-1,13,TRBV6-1,CASSTGEGNEQFF,TGCGCCAGCAGCACCGGGGAGGGAAATGAGCAGTTCTTC
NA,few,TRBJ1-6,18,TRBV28,CASSLPYAQPTTRSPIHF,TGTGCCAGCAGCTTGCCATATGCCCAGCCTACGACACGGTCACCCATACACTTT
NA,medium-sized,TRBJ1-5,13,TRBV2,CASKYRGNQPQHF,TGTGCCAGCAAGTACAGGGGCAATCAGCCCCAGCATTTT
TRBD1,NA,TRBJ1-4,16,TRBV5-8,CASSRIDRGRSEKLFF,TGTGCCAGCAGTCGTATCGACAGGGGGCGTAGTGAAAAACTGTTTTTT
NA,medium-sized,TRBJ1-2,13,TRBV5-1,CASSPEGLLGYTF,TGCGCCAGCAGCCCCGAGGGGCTGCTGGGCTACACCTTC
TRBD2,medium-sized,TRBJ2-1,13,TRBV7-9,CASSSGGYNEQFF,TGTGCCAGCAGCTCGGGGGGCTACAATGAGCAGTTCTTC
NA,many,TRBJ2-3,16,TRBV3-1,CASSQDRPSVRATQYF,TGTGCCAGCAGCCAAGATCGTCCCAGCGTCCGGGCTACGCAGTATTTT
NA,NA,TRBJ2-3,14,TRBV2,CASGWGRGADTQYF,TGTGCCAGCGGGTGGGGGCGGGGTGCAGATACGCAGTATTTT
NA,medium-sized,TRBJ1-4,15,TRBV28,CASSSQTATNEKLFF,TGTGCCAGCAGTTCCCAGACGGCAACTAATGAAAAACTGTTTTTT
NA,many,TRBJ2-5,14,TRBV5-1,CASSPEGVLETQYF,TGCGCCAGCAGCCCCGAGGGGGTTTTAGAGACCCAGTACTTC
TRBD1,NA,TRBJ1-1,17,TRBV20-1,CSAPRTGDPLMNTEAFF,TGCAGTGCTCCAAGGACAGGGGATCCCCTTATGAACACTGAAGCTTTCTTT
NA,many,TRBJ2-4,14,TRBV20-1,CSALLRDHPNIQYF,TGCAGTGCTCTACTCCGGGACCACCCAAACATTCAGTACTTC
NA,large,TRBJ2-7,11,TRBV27,CASSSYAEQYF,TGTGCCAGCAGTTCCTATGCCGAGCAGTACTTC
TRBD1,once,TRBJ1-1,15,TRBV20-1,CSARRTGPMNTESSF,TGCAGTGCCCGAAGGACAGGACCCATGAACACTGAATCTTCCTTT
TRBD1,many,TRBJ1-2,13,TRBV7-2,CASSLQGVAGYTF,TGTGCCAGCAGCCTTCAGGGGGTGGCTGGCTACACCTTC
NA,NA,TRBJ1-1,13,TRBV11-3,CASSPGSNTEAFF,TGTGCCAGCAGCCCCGGGTCGAACACTGAAGCTTTCTTT
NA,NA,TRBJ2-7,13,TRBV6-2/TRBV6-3,CASSYGQIYGLYF,TGTGCCAGCAGTTACGGACAGATATACGGGCTGTACTTC
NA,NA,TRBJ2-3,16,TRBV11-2,CASSLVGPSVTDTQYF,TGTGCCAGCAGCTTAGTTGGTCCTAGCGTCACAGATACGCAGTATTTT
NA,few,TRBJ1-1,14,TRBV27,CASSLSPGIPEAFF,TGTGCCAGCAGTTTATCTCCGGGAATCCCTGAAGCTTTCTTT
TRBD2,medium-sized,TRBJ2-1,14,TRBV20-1,CSASRGGRNNEQFF,TGCAGTGCCTCCCGGGGGGGGAGAAACAATGAGCAGTTCTTC
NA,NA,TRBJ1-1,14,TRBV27,CASSPTRVGTEAFF,TGTGCCAGCAGCCCGACAAGAGTAGGCACTGAAGCTTTCTTT
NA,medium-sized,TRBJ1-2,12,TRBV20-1,CSARWGGYGYTF,TGCAGTGCTAGATGGGGAGGCTATGGCTACACCTTC
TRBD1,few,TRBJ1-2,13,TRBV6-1,CASSGTRQGHYTF,TGTGCCAGCAGTGGGACCAGACAGGGACACTACACCTTC
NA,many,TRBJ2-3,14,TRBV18,CASSPRAGTDTQYF,TGTGCCAGCTCACCACGGGCAGGGACAGATACGCAGTATTTT
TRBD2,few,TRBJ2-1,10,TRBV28,CAGGDNEQFF,TGTGCGGGGGGGGACAATGAGCAGTTCTTC
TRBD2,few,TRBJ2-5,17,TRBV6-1,CASSEGTTSGRRETQYF,TGTGCCAGCAGTGAAGGGACGACTAGCGGGAGACGAGAGACCCAGTACTTC
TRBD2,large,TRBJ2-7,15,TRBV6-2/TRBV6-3,CASSYFRGGTYEQYF,TGTGCCAGCAGTTACTTCCGCGGGGGTACCTACGAGCAGTACTTC
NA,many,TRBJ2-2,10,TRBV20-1,CSARDGELFF,TGCAGTGCTAGAGACGGGGAGCTGTTTTTT
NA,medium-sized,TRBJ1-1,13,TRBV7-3,CASSFGLNTEAFF,TGTGCCAGCAGCTTCGGTCTGAACACTGAAGCTTTCTTT
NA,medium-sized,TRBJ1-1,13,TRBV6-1,CASSPLYSGEAFF,TGTGCCAGCAGTCCCTTATACAGCGGCGAAGCTTTCTTT